The present entry profiles one T cell receptor (beta chain) with its context. This clone was seen once. Its binding antigen is unknown. Base qualities were left out, and no much larger clone turns up one base away. This sample is drawn from a study of shared clonotypes between healthy human individuals (dated by TCRdb to the early 2020s). Study-wide context: The cohort included three men and a couple of women between 18 and 49 years of age. Per donor, three plates each were used for CD4 naive and CD4 memory, two for CD8 naive, and one for CD8 memory. The study deeply sequenced blood TCR repertoires of five healthy adults to estimate repertoire size and the extent of clonotype sharing between individuals. Different laboratories and diverse techniques were used to prepare libraries and sequence TCR repertoires, to increase sequencing depth and limit assay-specific biases. Between about 0.8 and 9 billion PBMCs per donor were obtained by leukapheresis.

TCR CDR3 regions were amplified from genomic DNA by multiplex PCR using the deep immunoSEQ assay. For each cell subset, the extracted genomic DNA was distributed evenly across all wells of several immunoSEQ 96-well plates, and each plate served as one replicate. Each replicate PCR for sorted subsets received approximately 200 ng genomic DNA, equal to roughly 29,000 T cell genomes. Purified libraries were measured with a Qubit 3.0 fluorometer, size-checked on a Bioanalyzer 2100, and measured again with the KAPA Library Quantification kit. Every immunoSEQ 96-well plate was sequenced on a separate single-read 150-cycle Illumina NextSeq 550 flow cell. The published analysis was carried out like this. Because the immunoSEQ output held only junctional sequences and lacked quality scores, the filtering could not match the filtering applied to full-length reads. Sequences were annotated with PyIR, a Python wrapper for IgBLAST v1.9, and V/J genes and CDR3 were assigned using IMGT germline references. Any read was removed if the V/J assignment was weak (E-value above 1e-6), the CDR3 was missing, or the read contained stop codons, out-of-frame junctions, or ambiguous translated residues. V3J clonotypes were defined as sequences sharing an identical inferred V gene, J gene, and CDR3 amino acid sequence. To compute the percentage overlap between repertoires, the number of shared unique clonotypes was divided by the size of the smaller repertoire. Richness of each repertoire was evaluated using RTK rarefaction, the Chao1 estimator, and Recon v2.1 estimates of unobserved clonotypes. Generation probabilities for all TCRbeta clonotypes obtained by the gDNA method from a handful of donors were computed using OLGA. The table was pulled from immuneACCESS by TCRdb, which kept in-frame rearrangements only. Such tables lose some clones; where checked, under half of the loss comes from unresolved V genes, and the rest has no known cause. That table supplies the V and J calls and clone size; D and trimming were determined from the DNA. Across this sample there are over a million clones, with about 75% seen only once. Jointly, the top ten make up approximately 1.5% of the sample.

The cysteine opens and the phenylalanine closes a CDR3 of 19 amino acids. Only CDR3 DNA is held: 57 bases, read in frame from base 1. The germline V gene (reference sequence) specifies GTSNPN as CDR1 and SVGIG as CDR2. Trimming takes 1 base from V and 5 bases from J, and the germline ends sit 29 bases apart. The donors were healthy, HIV-negative adults who had no recently reported acute infections or vaccinations. Only Caucasian adults living in Nashville, Tennessee, USA were represented among the donors. CD4+ T cells were enriched through magnetic negative selection, after which naive cells were positively selected on CD45RA and the remaining negative fraction served as the memory subset. Blood was obtained by leukapheresis, after which PBMCs were separated by Ficoll-Histopaque density gradient centrifugation and cryopreserved in liquid nitrogen vapor phase. Analytical flow cytometry was used to check the purity and quantity of each magnetically sorted T cell population. Genomic DNA was isolated from every sorted fraction and measured by UV absorbance on a Nanodrop 2000c.

Broader findings and caveats from the paper: Even with the large sequencing depth, rarefaction of the sorted-subset datasets indicated that sequencing was incomplete. Sampling was restricted to blood, and TCR repertoires in tissue are likely to differ from TCR repertoires in blood. Estimated clonotype richness was generally larger for naive than for memory subsets. Compared with non-shared clonotypes, clonotypes shared by all four sorted-subset donors had higher generation probabilities. When a handful of donors were compared, the shared fraction of clonotypes was around 5% for naive CD4, 3.5% to 4% for naive CD8, more than 2% for memory CD4, and less than 0.5% for memory CD8. Pairwise subsampling indicated that sequencing depth was expected to affect the degree of clonotype sharing among donors. The genetic and exposure-history diversity represented was limited by the small number of donors.

This TCR derives from a young man in good health. The sequence joins TRBV30 to TRBJ1-1, with a tentative D gene TRBD1 over 6 matching bases. The sample consisted of memory CD4+ T cells sorted from blood. Explained via the paper, the cell subset or site label denotes: CD45RA-negative fraction. The DNA is TGTGCCTGGAGTGGACCGGGACAAAGTGGGATAGGTTTTTCGACTGAAGCTTTCTTT. Translated, this gives CAWSGPGQSGIGFSTEAFF.